What follows are 7 T cell receptor beta chains derived from one specimen sequenced in a study of early stage breast cancer tumors (dated by TCRdb to 2017 to 2019). The library was obtained by the immunoSEQ multiplex PCR assay. The clones in this table, taken by TCRdb from immuneACCESS, are in-frame only. Not every clone is retained; where verified, under half of the shortfall comes from an unresolved V gene, and the cause of the rest is unknown. The sample profile shows about 63,000 clones; around 80% of them were found once. Of the sample, roughly 3.4% falls within the top ten clones. The sequenced sample consisted of blood. The receptors come from a person aged 25 to 40 with breast cancer.

The chain has TRBV27 and TRBJ1-2; D is unresolved. Germline V gene data show CDR1 as MNHEY and CDR2 as SMNVEV (reference sequence). Between the trimmed V and J ends, which lost 5 bases and 0 bases, there was a span of 7 bases. CDR3 size: 13 residues. CDR3 sequence reads: CASSLTPNYGYTF. The CDR3 DNA sequence: TGTGCCAGCAGTCTTACACCTAACTATGGCTACACCTTC.

CDR3 coding DNA: TGTGCCAGCAGTGAAGATGACGGCTCCTACAATGAGCAGTTCTTC. Encoded protein: CASSEDDGSYNEQFF. V usage is TRBV6-1 and J usage is TRBJ2-1; D gene ambiguous. There are 15 residues in the CDR3. The germline V gene has CDR1 MNHNS and CDR2 SASEGT. V gave up 1 base and J gave up 0 bases, with 7 bases separating them.

The chain couples TRBV7-8 to TRBJ1-1; D is perhaps TRBD1 (6 bases). V lost 4 bases to trimming and J lost 4 bases, with 13 bases between them. CDR3 length: 14 amino acids. CDR1 SGHVS and CDR2 FQNEAQ come from the germline V gene. Here the CDR3 reads CASSSRGTSTEAFF. As DNA, the CDR3 is TGTGCCAGCAGCTCCAGGGGAACTAGCACTGAAGCTTTCTTT. Supplemented by reference TRBV7-8 and TRBJ1-1, the full variable domain reads GAGVSQSPRYKVAKRGQDVALRCDPISGHVSLFWYQQALGQGPEFLTYFQNEAQLDKSGLPSDRFFAERPEGSVSTLKIQRTQQEDSAVYLCASSSRGTSTEAFFGQGTRLTVV.

This clone turned up a few times. The chain uses TRBV5-6 and TRBJ2-7; TRBD2 agrees at 13 bases. Trimming cost V 3 bases and J 8 bases; bases outside gene matches: 8. Germline values: CDR1 SGHDT, CDR2 YYEEEE. The CDR3 spans 15 residues. The CDR3 reads CASSYETSGRNKQYF. In DNA form, the CDR3 reads TGTGCCAGCAGCTATGAGACTAGCGGGAGGAACAAGCAGTACTTC.

This clone occurred a few times. Additional DNA sequences in this sample encode the identical CDR3. The chain is built from TRBV11-2 and TRBJ1-2; no reliable D call. Germline-derived CDR1 and CDR2 are SGHAT and FQNNGV. The CDR3 length is 13 residues. V was cut by 5 bases and J by 3 bases, with 10 bases left in between. CDR3 sequence: CASSPGQDYGYTF. DNA of the CDR3: TGTGCCAGCAGCCCCGGGCAGGACTATGGCTACACCTTC.

The chain combines TRBV12-5 with TRBJ2-7; D remains unclear. Looked up from germline, CDR1 is LGHNT and CDR2 is FRNRAP. The CDR3 covers 15 residues. Trimming removed 2 bases at V and 0 bases at J, with 11 bases between. The CDR3 bases are TGTGCTAGTGGTTTGCTTCGAGAACTCTCCTACGAGCAGTACTTC. Residues: CASGLLRELSYEQYF.

This chain joins TRBV10-2 and TRBJ2-3; D unresolved. V was pared by 4 bases and J by 0 bases, with 11 bases between. The CDR3 length is 15 residues. Looked up from germline, CDR1 is WSHSY and CDR2 is SAAADI. DNA of the CDR3: TGCGCCAGCAGTGCAGAGGCGGCTAGCACAGATACGCAGTATTTT. Translating gives CASSAEAASTDTQYF.